This T cell receptor (beta chain) was sequenced for a study of cytomegalovirus exposure and HLA in healthy donors. After removal of 4 bases from V and 0 bases from J, the junction contained 8 bases not matched to a gene. CDR1 and CDR2 (germline): SGHRS, YFSETQ. CDR3 length: 16 amino acids. Primers for the PCR totalled 60 Vbeta and 13 Jbeta. This table comes from immunoSEQ multiplex PCR, and its TCRdb copy is limited to in-frame clones, with some not included. The repertoire includes 200,000 to 250,000 clones, approximately 70% of them detected once, and about 3% sits in the top ten. Turning to this clone: Antigen unknown.

The study, taken as a whole, reports: Associated with HLA alleles at 0.05 false discovery rate in a later analysis were around 15,000 TCR beta sequences. Prediction of most subjects' HLA-A and HLA-B alleles by TCR beta sequences was reportedly accurate. Later analysis suggested most CMV-associated TCR beta chains were HLA-restricted. Associated with cytomegalovirus, according to the listing, were around 170 TCR beta chains.

The receptor comes from a man aged 40-50 years in good health and CMV-seropositive. Sequencing was performed on PBMCs. This sequence joins TRBV5-1 and TRBJ1-1, with 8 bases lining up with TRBD1. The CDR3 DNA sequence: TGCGCCAGCAGCGCAGGACAGGGCGCCATGAACACTGAAGCTTTCTTT. It translates to CASSAGQGAMNTEAFF.